What follows are 25 T cell receptor beta chains derived from one specimen sequenced in a study of OX40 agonist ivuxolimab in advanced cancers. This table comes from immunoSEQ multiplex PCR, and its TCRdb copy is limited to in-frame clones, with some not included. Altogether 70,000 to 80,000 clones are present, about 84% being singletons, with the ten largest covering 4.6%. The sequences come from CD4+ or CD8+ T cells sorted from blood, collected in a trial of the OX40 agonist ivuxolimab. The receptors were gathered from an adult with an advanced solid tumor such as melanoma, head and neck, liver or kidney cancer.

This chain uses TRBV6-7 with TRBJ2-7; D is perhaps TRBD2 (6 bases). TRBV6-7 is sorted into the ORF group, with uncertain function. Trimming shortened V by 7 bases and J by 3 bases, and 13 bases separated the two germline ends. The CDR3 extends over 13 amino acids. The CDR3 region is CASTLRGNYEQYF. In nucleotides, the CDR3 is TGTGCCAGCACCCTACGGGGGAACTACGAGCAGTACTTC.

The table lists this clone with a count of one. The rearrangement uses TRBV5-6 and TRBJ2-5, with D unresolved. With the DNA end fitting TRBJ2-7 better, the J assignment may be wrong. CDR1 is SGHDT, CDR2 YYEEEE, per germline. The CDR3 sequence is 12 residues long. CDR3 in DNA: TGTGCCAGCAGCCGGGCCAGCTACGAGCAGTACTTC. Translation: CASSRASYEQYF.

The genes are TRBV5-1 and TRBJ2-3, with 7 bases aligning to TRBD1. With 2 bases clipped from V and 1 base from J, the junction kept 1 base outside the gene matches. Germline loops: CDR1 SGHRS, CDR2 YFSETQ. The CDR3 consists of 14 residues. CDR3 in DNA: TGCGCCAGCAGCTTCGGACAGGGCACAGATACGCAGTATTTT. Protein sequence: CASSFGQGTDTQYF.

The chain employs TRBV7-9 and TRBJ2-3; TRBD1 agrees at 8 bases. V shed 4 bases and J 1 base; nucleotides not matched to a gene: 16. Germline loops: CDR1 SEHNR, CDR2 FQNEAQ (reference sequence). The CDR3 is made up of 19 amino acids. CDR3 protein: CASSSVGTGRFSGTDTQYF. CDR3 nucleotide sequence: TGTGCCAGCAGCTCAGTGGGGACAGGACGTTTTTCGGGCACAGATACGCAGTATTTT. Drawing the rest from reference TRBV7-9 and TRBJ2-3, the complete variable domain is DTGVSQNPRHKITKRGQNVTFRCDPISEHNRLYWYRQTLGQGPEFLTYFQNEAQLEKSRLLSDRFSAERPKGSFSTLEIQRTEQGDSAMYLCASSSVGTGRFSGTDTQYFGPGTRLTVL.

The CDR3 DNA reads as TGTGCCAGCAGCCAAGACGGCGGGACAGGGACAAAACTGTTTTTT. It codes for CASSQDGGTGTKLFF. The chain recombines TRBV14 with TRBJ1-4; 9 nucleotides line up with TRBD1. The CDR3 covers 15 residues. The ends lost 0 bases at V and 10 bases at J; junction bases unmatched: 6. Germline V CDR1 and CDR2: SGHDN, FVKESK.

V and J are TRBV27 and TRBJ2-1; 8 positions agree with TRBD2. V shed 7 bases, J shed 0 bases, and the junction held 2 bases outside the gene matches. The CDR3 contains 14 residues. Germline assignment: CDR1 MNHEY and CDR2 SMNVEV (reference sequence). The CDR3 loop reads CASKSGGSYNEQFF. The CDR3 region has the DNA TGTGCCAGCAAAAGCGGGGGCTCCTACAATGAGCAGTTCTTC.

V gene TRBV7-9 combines with J gene TRBJ2-1, with TRBD2 matching 13 bases. Unmatched junction bases numbered 3, after V lost 5 bases and J lost 5 bases. From germline, CDR1 is SEHNR and CDR2 FQNEAQ (reference sequence). There are 15 residues in the CDR3. Here the CDR3 DNA reads TGTGCCAGCAGCCTAGGACTAGCGGGAGACAATGAGCAGTTCTTC. As protein: CASSLGLAGDNEQFF.

Comment on this clone: As the CDR3 is not closed by the conserved phenylalanine or tryptophan, this likely results from a read error. The DNA is omitted, as the CDR3 cannot be located on it reliably, and the CDR3 follows TCRdb's listing. The chain carries TRBV6-5 and TRBJ1-1. Per the germline V gene, CDR1 is MNHEY and CDR2 is SVGAGI. The length of the CDR3 is 11 amino acids, counting both ends. CDR3 sequence: CASSEGPVLTC.

This chain links TRBV11-2 with TRBJ2-3; D not certain. CDR1 is SGHAT, CDR2 FQNNGV, per germline. The length of the CDR3 is 16 residues. With 0 bases removed from V and 1 base from J, the gap between germline ends came to 11 bases. The CDR3, as DNA: TGTGCCAGCAGCTTAGATTGGGTAACGGGCACAGATACGCAGTATTTT. Amino acid sequence: CASSLDWVTGTDTQYF.

The rearrangement uses TRBV27 and TRBJ2-7; possibly TRBD1 or TRBD2 for D (5 bases each). Trimming took off 6 bases at V and 6 bases at J, with 9 bases between the two ends. The germline V gene encodes CDR1 MNHEY and CDR2 SMNVEV (reference sequence). The CDR3 contains 11 residues. CDR3 protein: CASSHGAEQYF. For the CDR3, the DNA is TGTGCCAGCAGCCACGGGGCCGAGCAGTACTTC.

The CDR3 loop is CASSVGGTEQLYGYTF. The CDR3 DNA is TGTGCCAGCAGCGTAGGGGGGACAGAGCAACTATATGGCTACACCTTC. V usage is TRBV9 and J usage is TRBJ1-2; 7 bases are a match to TRBD1. This CDR3 has 16 residues. Germline trimming cut 0 bases from V and 5 bases from J; bases unmatched to any gene: 10. Germline CDR1 is SGDLS and CDR2 is YYNGEE.

This clone has just one count. V is TRBV7-9 and J is TRBJ2-7; 8 positions agree with TRBD1. This CDR3 spans 16 amino acids. J was trimmed by 5 bases and V by 1 base; bases with no gene match: 10. CDR1 and CDR2 from the germline V gene are SEHNR and FQNEAQ (reference sequence). The CDR3 DNA sequence: TGTGCCAGCAGCTTAGTTGGCAGGGGGCGCAGGGACGAGCAGTACTTC. Encoded protein: CASSLVGRGRRDEQYF.

The sample holds one count of this clone. The chain carries TRBV7-6 and TRBJ2-5; no firm D call. The V end was cut by 3 bases, the J end by 2 bases, with 7 bases between. Germline CDR1 and CDR2: SGHVS and FNYEAQ. The CDR3 is 13 residues long. CDR3 loop: CASSLEFQETQYF. The CDR3 nucleotides read TGTGCCAGCAGCTTGGAATTTCAAGAGACCCAGTACTTC.

This chain joins TRBV5-1 and TRBJ2-1; TRBD2 is a possible D gene (5 bases). Germline values: CDR1 SGHRS, CDR2 YFSETQ. The CDR3 sequence is 14 residues long. Trimming stripped 2 bases from V and 9 bases from J, with 15 bases between. CDR3 in DNA: TGCGCCAGCAGCTTTGTAGTCCTTGAGGGTGAGCAGTTCTTC. It codes for CASSFVVLEGEQFF.

The gene calls are TRBV5-1 and TRBJ2-7; 7 positions match TRBD1. Per the germline V gene, CDR1 is SGHRS and CDR2 is YFSETQ. J was trimmed by 0 bases and V by 1 base; bases with no gene match: 7. The CDR3 runs to 16 residues. The CDR3 DNA reads as TGCGCCAGCAGCTTGTTCGAGACAGGGAGCTCCTACGAGCAGTACTTC. This codes for CASSLFETGSSYEQYF.

This clone was counted a few times. The chain recombines TRBV7-9 with TRBJ2-2; D is unresolved. This CDR3 is built from 14 residues. The V end lost 5 bases, the J end lost 1 base, and 8 bases lay between the germline ends. Per the germline V gene, CDR1 is SEHNR and CDR2 is FQNEAQ (reference sequence). The CDR3 DNA reads TGTGCCAGCAGCCCAAGCTTGAACACCGGGGAGCTGTTTTTT. Amino acid sequence: CASSPSLNTGELFF.

V and J are TRBV7-3 and TRBJ1-1; no reliable D call. Germline CDR1 is SGHTA and CDR2 is FQGTGA. V lost 5 bases and J 2 bases, leaving 9 bases between the germline ends. CDR3 length: 13 residues. The CDR3 is CASSEDGNTEAFF. The CDR3 coding sequence is TGTGCCAGCAGCGAGGACGGCAACACTGAAGCTTTCTTT.

CDR3 in amino acids: CASSRTARGDTGELFF. The CDR3 DNA follows: TGTGCCAGCAGCCGCACAGCGAGGGGTGACACCGGGGAGCTGTTTTTT. The gene calls are TRBV5-5 and TRBJ2-2; possibly TRBD1 or TRBD2 for D (5 bases each). The V end was cut by 4 bases, the J end by 3 bases, with 16 bases between. The CDR3 length is 16 residues. Germline V gene lookup returns CDR1 SGHKS and CDR2 YYEKEE (reference sequence).

CDR3 protein: CASGIDNSPLHF. The CDR3 DNA sequence: TGTGCTAGTGGTATTGATAATTCACCCCTCCACTTT. The genes are TRBV12-5 and TRBJ1-6; D is unresolved. In germline, CDR1 is LGHNT, CDR2 FRNRAP. V was cut by 5 bases and J by 5 bases, with 4 bases left in between. CDR3 length: 12 amino acids.

The chain has TRBV6-5 and TRBJ1-1; TRBD1 matches 10 bases. With 7 bases clipped from V and 4 bases from J, the junction kept 6 bases outside the gene matches. The CDR3 is 14 amino acids. Germline CDR1 is MNHEY and CDR2 is SVGAGI. The CDR3 is CASTRQGAITEAFF. DNA of the CDR3: TGTGCCAGCACCCGACAGGGGGCAATCACTGAAGCTTTCTTT.

The chain couples TRBV6-4 to TRBJ2-7, with TRBD1 matching 9 bases. The junction had 18 bases not matched to a gene; V was cut back by 7 bases and J by 2 bases. Germline V gives CDR1 MRHNA, CDR2 SNTAGT. The CDR3 length is 18 residues. Here the CDR3 DNA reads TGTGCCAGCACCCGAGGGGACAGGGAAAGCCTAAGAGCCTACGAGCAGTACTTC. Its translation: CASTRGDRESLRAYEQYF.

This clone was found a few times. The J gene is TRBJ2-7, the V gene TRBV21-1. TRBV21-1 is a known pseudogene. CDR3 length equals 13 residues. CDR3 in amino acids: CASSRTHSYEQYF. The CDR3 DNA reads TGTGCCAGCAGCAGGACCCACTCCTACGAGCAGTACTTC.

The chain links TRBV28 to TRBJ1-6, with 9 bases fitting TRBD1. Germline CDR1 and CDR2: MDHEN and SYDVKM. The ends lost 3 bases at V and 7 bases at J; junction bases unmatched: 4. CDR3 length equals 15 residues. DNA for the CDR3: TGTGCCAGCAGTTTTACAGGGGGCGCAAATTCACCCCTCCACTTT. Translation gives CASSFTGGANSPLHF.

This clone showed up just once. V and J are TRBV11-2 and TRBJ2-5; D not resolved. Trimming took 4 bases from V and 5 from J, leaving 17 bases between them. The CDR3 length is 15 residues. Germline CDR1 SGHAT, CDR2 FQNNGV. The CDR3 coding sequence is TGTGCCAGCAGCTCATCGGGTTGGGCGGTGGAGACCCAGTACTTC. This encodes CASSSSGWAVETQYF.

A single count supports this clone. The J gene is TRBJ2-3, the V gene TRBV5-1, with 8 nucleotides matching TRBD1. Germline values: CDR1 SGHRS, CDR2 YFSETQ. CDR3 length: 16 amino acids. The trim removed 0 bases at V and 5 bases at J, leaving 8 bases unmatched. CDR3 amino acids: CASSLVGQGPIDTQYF. DNA for the CDR3: TGCGCCAGCAGCTTGGTCGGACAGGGTCCTATAGATACGCAGTATTTT. Combining the CDR3 with reference TRBV5-1 and TRBJ2-3 gives the whole variable domain KAGVTQTPRYLIKTRGQQVTLSCSPISGHRSVSWYQQTPGQGLQFLFEYFSETQRNKGNFPGRFSGRQFSNSRSEMNVSTLELGDSALYLCASSLVGQGPIDTQYFGPGTRLTVL.